This entry features one T cell receptor beta chain sequence. Its cognate antigen is unknown. The data were taken from a study of cytomegalovirus exposure and HLA in healthy donors. In the study overall: The same platform was used for the 130 or so validation repertoires as for the 666 first-cohort repertoires, as reported in a later analysis.

Study results and limitations: Rare TCR sequences predominated, though certain public TCRs were found in many donors. The study designated fewer than 200 TCR beta chains cytomegalovirus-associated.

The donors were part of the validation cohort of 100 to 150 subjects. That cohort was separate from the first cohort, which comprised 500 to 850 subjects. Trimming removed 5 bases at V and 0 bases at J, with 14 bases between. Germline V CDR1 and CDR2: MNHEY, SMNVEV (reference sequence). The CDR3 loop spans 15 amino acids. Only in-frame clones appear in the TCRdb table, and some are missing; sequencing was by immunoSEQ multiplex PCR. The data contain 250,000 to 400,000 clones, approximately 86% of them singletons. The sequence derives from a man younger than 45 in good health and CMV-seronegative. The specimen was PBMCs. This chain connects TRBV27 to TRBJ2-7; D might be TRBD1 (5 bases). CDR3 loop: CASSKRGSSSYEQYF. The CDR3 DNA follows: TGTGCCAGCAGTAAAAGGGGAAGCAGCTCCTACGAGCAGTACTTC.